These 30 T cell receptor beta chains were all obtained from the same sample, sequenced in a study of T-cell reconstitution after alpha-beta-depleted transplantation in children. Researchers prepared the TCRbeta library using unique molecular identifiers, the study reports. Using its own MiXCR run on the PCR reads, TCRdb lists one record per CDR3 protein. The sample includes around 530,000 distinct CDR3 sequences, approximately 32% of them seen just once. The specimen comprised PBMCs from the stem cell graft donor, sampled from the stem cell graft. Receptors originate from a human donor who donated a stem cell graft to a child with aplastic anemia.

This rearrangement joins TRBV4-3 to TRBJ2-3, with a possible D match to TRBD2 (6 bases). Trimming took 4 bases from V and 5 from J, leaving 19 bases between them. Germline V gene data show CDR1 as LGHNA and CDR2 as YSLEER. The CDR3 consists of 16 residues. In DNA, the CDR3 is TGCGCCAGCAGCCCAAAGTGGGACGGGAGCGTAGATACGCAGTATTTT. Translation: CASSPKWDGSVDTQYF.

This chain connects TRBV28 to TRBJ2-1, with unresolved D. V lost 8 bases to trimming and J lost 0 bases, with 11 bases between them. Germline assignment: CDR1 MDHEN and CDR2 SYDVKM. The CDR3 length is 14 residues. The CDR3 DNA is TGTGCCAGCCGACTCGAAGGCTCCTACAATGAGCAGTTCTTC. It is translated as CASRLEGSYNEQFF.

There are a few counts of this clonotype. This sequence joins TRBV28 and TRBJ1-2, with 8 nucleotides matching TRBD1. From germline, CDR1 is MDHEN and CDR2 SYDVKM. The trim removed 2 bases at V and 8 bases at J, leaving 4 bases unmatched. The CDR3 covers 13 residues. The CDR3 DNA is TGTGCCAGCAGTTTACTCAGGGGGCTAGGCTACACCTTC. This gives the protein CASSLLRGLGYTF.

This rearrangement joins TRBV12-3 or TRBV12-4 to TRBJ1-5; D perhaps matches TRBD1 (5 bases). The germline V and J ends were trimmed by 4 bases and 7 bases, with 20 bases remaining between them. This CDR3 has 16 amino acids. As DNA, the CDR3 is TGTGCCAGCAGTTCCCGAGTTGGCTGGGGGGAACAGCCCCAGCATTTT. Its protein is CASSSRVGWGEQPQHF.

The V gene is TRBV7-8, the J gene TRBJ2-7; 12 bases agree with TRBD1. Germline V gives CDR1 SGHVS, CDR2 FQNEAQ. The ends lost 5 bases at V and 3 bases at J; junction bases unmatched: 5. The CDR3 consists of 15 residues. This CDR3 reads CASSPGTGGDYEQYF. CDR3 nucleotide sequence: TGTGCCAGCAGCCCGGGGACAGGGGGCGACTACGAGCAGTACTTC.

The count of this clonotype is one. The chain joins TRBV6-1 to TRBJ1-6, with D possibly matching TRBD1 (5 bases). CDR3 length: 15 residues. Germline values: CDR1 MNHNS, CDR2 SASEGT. Trimming stripped 7 bases from V and 4 bases from J, with 14 bases between. The DNA of the CDR3 is TGTGCCAGCAAGCGCAGGGAGATATATAATTCACCCCTCCACTTT. This gives the protein CASKRREIYNSPLHF.

The chain links TRBV6-5 to TRBJ1-1; no clear D gene. CDR1 MNHEY and CDR2 SVGAGI come from the germline V gene. CDR3 length equals 13 residues. V was clipped by 0 bases and J by 5 bases, with 7 bases between them. The CDR3 DNA reads TGTGCCAGCAGTTACTCGGGTTGGACTGAAGCTTTCTTT. Its protein is CASSYSGWTEAFF.

This sequence joins TRBV5-1 and TRBJ2-3; possibly TRBD1 or TRBD2 for D (5 bases each). The CDR3 contains 14 residues. V shed 5 bases and J shed 6 bases, with 16 bases lying between them. Germline values: CDR1 SGHRS, CDR2 YFSETQ. DNA of the CDR3: TGCGCCAGCAGGCCTAGTCGAGGGGTGGATACGCAGTATTTT. It yields the protein CASRPSRGVDTQYF. The full variable domain, rest sourced from reference TRBV5-1 and TRBJ2-3, is KAGVTQTPRYLIKTRGQQVTLSCSPISGHRSVSWYQQTPGQGLQFLFEYFSETQRNKGNFPGRFSGRQFSNSRSEMNVSTLELGDSALYLCASRPSRGVDTQYFGPGTRLTVL.

Only a few counts were recorded for this clonotype. The chain couples TRBV12-3 or TRBV12-4 to TRBJ1-1; D gene unclear. The CDR3 sequence is 15 residues long. V was shortened by 1 base and J by 0 bases, with 9 bases between the two germline ends. The CDR3 bases are TGTGCCAGCAGTTTAGGGGGAAACATGAACACTGAAGCTTTCTTT. Translation gives CASSLGGNMNTEAFF.

V usage is TRBV7-9 and J usage is TRBJ2-1; 7 bases are shared with TRBD2. V was pared by 0 bases and J by 7 bases, with 6 bases of the junction left unmatched. The CDR3 is made up of 15 amino acids. Germline V lookup: CDR1 SEHNR, CDR2 FQNEAQ (reference sequence). The CDR3 nucleotides read TGTGCCAGCAGCTTAGCGGGGAGCGGGGCTAATGAGCAGTTCTTC. Its translation: CASSLAGSGANEQFF.

The chain links TRBV7-9 to TRBJ2-5; D remains ambiguous. Germline values: CDR1 SEHNR, CDR2 FQNEAQ (reference sequence). The CDR3 covers 16 residues. V was shortened by 2 bases and J by 4 bases, with 17 bases between the two germline ends. Here the CDR3 reads CASSLITVLQGETQYF. The CDR3 nucleotides read TGTGCCAGCAGCTTAATCACCGTCCTTCAAGGAGAGACCCAGTACTTC.

This clonotype has a handful of counts. The chain recombines TRBV20-1 with TRBJ2-1, with TRBD2 identical over 11 bases. This CDR3 has 15 residues. Germline CDR1 is DFQATT and CDR2 is SNEGSKA (reference sequence). The CDR3 coding sequence is TGCAGACTAGCGGGAGTATGGGGCCTCTACAATGAGCAGTTCTTC. Translated, it gives CRLAGVWGLYNEQFF.

There are many counts of this clonotype. This chain connects TRBV7-2 to TRBJ2-3; 8 bases are a match to TRBD2. This CDR3 has 15 amino acids. The ends lost 4 bases at V and 4 bases at J; junction bases unmatched: 7. Germline CDR1 and CDR2: SGHTA and FQGNSA. The CDR3 coding sequence is TGTGCCAGCAGCTCGACACGGGAGGGAGCAGATACGCAGTATTTT. Encoded protein: CASSSTREGADTQYF.

In this sample, this clonotype turned up a few times. The V and J genes are TRBV20-1 and TRBJ2-1; TRBD2 aligns across 8 bases. The V gene's germline CDR1 is DFQATT and CDR2 SNEGSKA (reference sequence). Trimming cost V 5 bases and J 7 bases; bases outside gene matches: 10. The CDR3 loop spans 14 amino acids. The CDR3 protein is CSASPGLGINEQFF. For the CDR3, the DNA is TGCAGTGCTTCCCCGGGACTAGGGATAAATGAGCAGTTCTTC.

This clonotype appeared many times. The chain carries TRBV7-9 and TRBJ2-5; 11 bases agree with TRBD1. The CDR3 runs to 15 residues. From germline, CDR1 is SEHNR and CDR2 FQNEAQ (reference sequence). V trimming: 3 bases; J trimming: 2 bases; junction bases outside the gene matches: 2. CDR3 region: CASSFWDRGQETQYF. The CDR3 bases are TGTGCCAGCAGCTTCTGGGACAGGGGGCAAGAGACCCAGTACTTC.

The genes are TRBV6-5 and TRBJ1-3; D possibly corresponds to TRBD1 (6 bases). Deletions cut 4 bases from V and 2 bases from J, with 9 bases between. Germline V gene data show CDR1 as MNHEY and CDR2 as SVGAGI. The CDR3 covers 14 residues. The DNA of the CDR3 is TGTGCCAGCAGTTTACAGGGCACTGGAAACACCATATATTTT. Amino acid sequence: CASSLQGTGNTIYF.

This clonotype was counted a few times. V is TRBV20-1 and J is TRBJ2-3; possible D gene TRBD2, 6 bases. This CDR3 comprises 17 residues. CDR1 is DFQATT and CDR2 is SNEGSKA in the germline V gene (reference sequence). V was cut by 0 bases and J by 2 bases, with 18 bases left in between. CDR3 coding DNA: TGCAGTGCTAGAGATTTTTCTGGACGGGACTTCACAGATACGCAGTATTTT. It encodes CSARDFSGRDFTDTQYF.

This clonotype appeared a few times. V and J are TRBV10-3 and TRBJ1-2; 7 nucleotides line up with TRBD1. Germline V gives CDR1 ENHRY, CDR2 SYGVKD. The CDR3 runs to 16 residues. J lost 2 bases, V lost 0 bases, and 6 bases had no gene match. The CDR3 is CAISESTTDRNYGYTF. The CDR3 coding sequence is TGTGCCATCAGTGAGTCAACAACGGACAGGAACTATGGCTACACCTTC.

This clonotype was seen many times. The rearrangement uses TRBV7-6 and TRBJ2-7; TRBD1 aligns across 8 bases. Germline CDR1 reads SGHVS; CDR2 reads FNYEAQ. V gave up 5 bases and J gave up 4 bases; unmatched junction bases: 16. This CDR3 spans 17 amino acids. CDR3 sequence: CASSAGQGRPGEYEQYV. CDR3 bases: TGTGCCAGCAGCGCAGGACAGGGAAGGCCGGGGGAATACGAGCAGTACGTC.

The rearrangement links TRBV7-9 to TRBJ2-2; D remains unclear. V was shortened by 5 bases and J by 9 bases, with 10 bases between the two germline ends. The length of the CDR3 is 12 residues. Germline lookup yields CDR1 SEHNR and CDR2 FQNEAQ (reference sequence). The CDR3 region has the DNA TGTGCCAGCAGCCCGGCGAGTCGGGAGCTGTTTTTT. Protein sequence: CASSPASRELFF.

A few counts support this clonotype. The V gene is TRBV27, the J gene TRBJ2-7; D unclear. The CDR3 totals 13 residues. CDR1 and CDR2 (germline): MNHEY, SMNVEV (reference sequence). V was trimmed by 8 bases and J by 7 bases, leaving 18 bases between them. This CDR3 is CASGRTALGEQYF. CDR3 bases: TGTGCCAGCGGCCGGACGGCCCTCGGGGAGCAGTACTTC.

For this clonotype: At one end the junction does not follow the germline gene, possibly because of a read error. The V gene is TRBV5-1, the J gene TRBJ2-1; possibly TRBD1 or TRBD2 for D (5 bases each). The germline V gene has CDR1 SGHRS and CDR2 YFSETQ. The CDR3 is made up of 15 amino acids. CDR3 sequence (DNA): TGCGCCAGCGCGCCCTGGGGGAACTCCTACAATGAGCATTTCTTC. Residues: CASAPWGNSYNEHFF.

The chain carries TRBV5-1 and TRBJ1-2; a possible D gene is TRBD1 (6 bases). The V and J ends lost 4 bases and 4 bases respectively, with 11 bases between them. Germline V lookup: CDR1 SGHRS, CDR2 YFSETQ. This CDR3 has 13 amino acids. CDR3 residues: CASSLTGTYGYTF. Written as DNA, the CDR3 is TGCGCCAGCAGCCTGACAGGAACCTATGGCTACACCTTC. Full variable domain (rest looked up from reference TRBV5-1 and TRBJ1-2): KAGVTQTPRYLIKTRGQQVTLSCSPISGHRSVSWYQQTPGQGLQFLFEYFSETQRNKGNFPGRFSGRQFSNSRSEMNVSTLELGDSALYLCASSLTGTYGYTFGSGTRLTVV.

The CDR3 sequence is CASSLRLGENNQPQHF. The DNA for the CDR3 is TGTGCCAGCAGCCTCCGACTAGGAGAGAACAATCAGCCCCAGCATTTT. The gene calls are TRBV5-5 and TRBJ1-5; D is undetermined. Trimming shortened V by 4 bases and J by 3 bases, and 17 bases separated the two germline ends. Germline lookup yields CDR1 SGHKS and CDR2 YYEKEE (reference sequence). The CDR3 covers 16 residues.

This clonotype was seen more than once but under ten times. The gene calls are TRBV20-1 and TRBJ1-5, with D uncertain. Trimming shortened V by 3 bases and J by 9 bases, and 15 bases separated the two germline ends. Germline loops: CDR1 DFQATT, CDR2 SNEGSKA (reference sequence). CDR3 size: 13 residues. This CDR3 is CSASPTGRGPQHF. The CDR3 DNA follows: TGCAGTGCTAGCCCCACGGGGAGAGGGCCCCAGCATTTT.

The J gene is TRBJ2-1, the V gene TRBV5-6, with D tentatively TRBD1 (5 bases). CDR3 length: 12 amino acids. V lost 4 bases and J 9 bases, leaving 11 bases between the germline ends. The germline gives CDR1 SGHDT, CDR2 YYEEEE. The CDR3 nucleotides read TGTGCCAGCAGCCCAGGGTTAGGTGAGCAGTTCTTC. It codes for CASSPGLGEQFF.

The chain is built from TRBV2 and TRBJ1-1; TRBD1 aligns across 9 bases. CDR1 is SNHLY and CDR2 is FYNNEI in the germline V gene. Germline trimming cut 3 bases from V and 6 bases from J; bases unmatched to any gene: 8. This CDR3 spans 15 amino acids. This chain's CDR3 is CASSEALNRGPEAFF. Here the CDR3 DNA reads TGTGCCAGCAGTGAGGCCCTGAACAGGGGGCCTGAAGCTTTCTTT. Based on the CDR3 plus reference TRBV2 and TRBJ1-1, the full variable domain is EPEVTQTPSHQVTQMGQEVILRCVPISNHLYFYWYRQILGQKVEFLVSFYNNEISEKSEIFDDQFSVERPDGSNFTLKIRSTKLEDSAMYFCASSEALNRGPEAFFGQGTRLTVV.

The chain uses TRBV9 and TRBJ1-5, with 9 bases that match TRBD1. Germline trimming cut 4 bases from V and 7 bases from J; bases unmatched to any gene: 6. The CDR3 runs to 14 residues. Looked up from germline, CDR1 is SGDLS and CDR2 is YYNGEE. The CDR3 nucleotides read TGTGCCAGCAGCCTCTCGGACAGGGGCCAGCCCCAGCATTTT. Amino acids: CASSLSDRGQPQHF.

The chain has TRBV12-3 or TRBV12-4 and TRBJ2-1; no clear D gene. The CDR3 is 14 residues long. V lost 3 bases, J lost 4 bases, and 10 bases lay in between. The CDR3 here is CASSFEAGYNEQFF. CDR3 coding DNA: TGTGCCAGCAGTTTTGAGGCCGGATACAATGAGCAGTTCTTC.

The chain combines TRBV20-1 with TRBJ2-1, with 14 nucleotides matching TRBD2. V gave up 7 bases and J gave up 8 bases; unmatched junction bases: 16. CDR3 length: 17 residues. The germline V gene has CDR1 DFQATT and CDR2 SNEGSKA (reference sequence). The CDR3 sequence: CSGESGTSGRGRDEQFF. CDR3 nucleotides: TGCAGTGGAGAATCCGGGACTAGCGGGAGAGGACGGGATGAGCAGTTCTTC.